A single sample gave rise to the 31 T cell receptor beta chains below, sequenced in a study of shared clonotypes between healthy human individuals. Some clones are missing from TCRdb's copy, which holds only in-frame ones; the method was immunoSEQ multiplex PCR. The sample holds about 1 million clones, approximately 68% seen once. Sequencing was performed on memory CD4+ T cells sorted from blood. Subset indicated: CD45RA-negative fraction. These receptors were taken from a man aged 18 to 29 in good health.

The V gene is TRBV29-1, the J gene TRBJ1-1, with D possibly being TRBD1 (5 bases). Trimming cost V 7 bases and J 4 bases, with 19 bases left between them. This CDR3 region has 14 residues. Germline V gene lookup returns CDR1 SQVTM and CDR2 ANQGSEA. The CDR3 sequence is CSGGAGSSGTEAFF. The CDR3 DNA is TGCAGCGGAGGCGCAGGGAGTTCGGGCACTGAAGCTTTCTTT.

The chain has TRBV6-6 and TRBJ1-1; TRBD1 matches at 8 bases. The germline gives CDR1 MNHNY, CDR2 SVGAGI (reference sequence). Trimming at V came to 6 bases and at J to 3 bases, leaving 6 bases not matched to a gene. The CDR3 loop spans 14 amino acids. CDR3 in amino acids: CASSPPGGHTEAFF. CDR3 in DNA: TGTGCCAGCAGCCCCCCAGGGGGCCACACTGAAGCTTTCTTT.

The genes are TRBV5-1 and TRBJ2-7, with 9 bases fitting TRBD1. Germline V lookup: CDR1 SGHRS, CDR2 YFSETQ. Trimming at V came to 2 bases and at J to 5 bases, leaving 5 bases not matched to a gene. CDR3 length equals 14 residues. CDR3 region: CASSFGTGKHEQYF. As DNA, the CDR3 is TGCGCCAGCAGCTTCGGGACAGGGAAGCACGAGCAGTACTTC.

This chain links TRBV4-3 with TRBJ2-7, with 8 bases identical to TRBD2. Germline V gene lookup returns CDR1 LGHNA and CDR2 YSLEER. Losses at the gene ends were 0 bases for V and 8 bases for J; bases not matched to a gene: 12. This CDR3 region has 16 residues. The CDR3 DNA sequence: TGCGCCAGCAGCCAAGATAGGGCAGCGGGAGAGGGCAAGCAGTACTTC. The encoded protein is CASSQDRAAGEGKQYF.

V gene TRBV7-2 combines with J gene TRBJ1-5, with a tentative D call TRBD1 (5 bases). This CDR3 has 13 residues. The germline V gene encodes CDR1 SGHTA and CDR2 FQGNSA. Trimming stripped 4 bases from V and 7 bases from J, with 11 bases between. The CDR3 reads CASSSGGRQPQHF. The DNA of the CDR3 is TGTGCCAGCAGCTCCGGGGGGAGGCAGCCCCAGCATTTT. Filled out from reference TRBV7-2 and TRBJ1-5, the complete variable domain reads GAGVSQSPSNKVTEKGKDVELRCDPISGHTALYWYRQSLGQGLEFLIYFQGNSAPDKSGLPSDRFSAERTGGSVSTLTIQRTQQEDSAVYLCASSSGGRQPQHFGDGTRLSIL.

The chain links TRBV28 to TRBJ1-2; TRBD1 matches at 7 bases. Germline values: CDR1 MDHEN, CDR2 SYDVKM. Losses at the gene ends were 6 bases for V and 5 bases for J; bases not matched to a gene: 12. The CDR3 has 15 residues. CDR3 sequence (DNA): TGTGCCAGCAGACCCGGGACAGCTCAGAGGTATGGCTACACCTTC. As protein: CASRPGTAQRYGYTF.

This chain connects TRBV6-1 to TRBJ2-1, with D perhaps TRBD1 or TRBD2 (5 bases each). CDR1 MNHNS and CDR2 SASEGT come from the germline V gene. The CDR3 covers 11 residues. V was shortened by 10 bases and J by 9 bases, with 13 bases between the two germline ends. CDR3 sequence (DNA): TGTGCCACCGGGACCCGTGGTGAGCAGTTCTTC. This sequence encodes CATGTRGEQFF.

V and J are TRBV28 and TRBJ1-2; D not certain. V was shortened by 3 bases and J by 0 bases, with 11 bases between the two germline ends. Germline lookup yields CDR1 MDHEN and CDR2 SYDVKM. The CDR3 has 15 amino acids. CDR3 loop: CASSFGRVTNYGYTF. The CDR3 DNA sequence: TGTGCCAGCAGTTTCGGACGGGTCACTAACTATGGCTACACCTTC.

With respect to this clone: One junction end disagrees with the germline gene, perhaps due to a read error. This chain links TRBV10-2 with TRBJ1-1, with TRBD1 matching 9 bases. The CDR3 totals 11 residues. In germline, CDR1 is WSHSY, CDR2 SAAADI. This chain's CDR3 is CASSGGQGTKF. In nucleotides, the CDR3 is TGCGCCAGCAGTGGGGGACAGGGAACAAAATTT.

As for this clone: This sample includes further DNA sequences coding for the same CDR3. This chain joins TRBV28 and TRBJ1-2; D is uncertain. Germline values: CDR1 MDHEN, CDR2 SYDVKM. The ends were cut back, 4 bases at V and 5 bases at J, with 8 bases in the middle. CDR3 length equals 12 residues. The CDR3 DNA is TGTGCCAGCAGTTCTAGTCCGTATGGCTACACCTTC. Translated, it gives CASSSSPYGYTF.

Only a few counts were recorded for this clone. The chain recombines TRBV28 with TRBJ1-1, with 8 bases fitting TRBD1. The CDR3 is 16 residues long. Germline lookup yields CDR1 MDHEN and CDR2 SYDVKM. V lost 5 bases, J lost 4 bases, and 12 bases stayed unmatched. The CDR3: CASSAAGRGPSTEAFF. The DNA for the CDR3 is TGTGCCAGCAGTGCCGCGGGCAGGGGGCCCTCCACTGAAGCTTTCTTT. Variable domain in full (rest from reference TRBV28 and TRBJ1-1): DVKVTQSSRYLVKRTGEKVFLECVQDMDHENMFWYRQDPGLGLRLIYFSYDVKMKEKGDIPEGYSVSREKKERFSLILESASTNQTSMYLCASSAAGRGPSTEAFFGQGTRLTVV.

This clone was detected only a few times. The chain combines TRBV5-1 with TRBJ2-1, with TRBD1 as a possible D gene (6 bases). Germline-derived CDR1 and CDR2 are SGHRS and YFSETQ. The CDR3 runs to 14 residues. V dropped 4 bases and J dropped 4 bases, with 12 bases sitting between them. The CDR3 DNA reads as TGCGCCAGCAGCCCATTACAGGGTTACAATGAGCAGTTCTTC. It codes for CASSPLQGYNEQFF.

This clone was detected many times. The chain combines TRBV30 with TRBJ1-3; no definite D call. Germline CDR1 and CDR2: GTSNPN and SVGIG (reference sequence). The CDR3 has 13 amino acids. Between the trimmed V and J ends, which lost 2 bases and 4 bases, there was a span of 9 bases. DNA for the CDR3: TGTGCCTGGAGTCCCCAAAGGGGAAACACCATATATTTT. This encodes CAWSPQRGNTIYF.

The rearrangement uses TRBV5-4 and TRBJ2-5; TRBD1 matches 10 bases. Germline V gene data show CDR1 as SGHNT and CDR2 as YYREEE (reference sequence). The CDR3 runs 15 residues. Trimming at V came to 3 bases and at J to 1 base, leaving 3 bases not matched to a gene. CDR3 sequence: CASSWDRGSQETQYF. CDR3 nucleotide sequence: TGTGCCAGCAGCTGGGACAGGGGATCCCAAGAGACCCAGTACTTC.

This chain joins TRBV18 and TRBJ1-1; D is undetermined. Germline V gives CDR1 KGHSH, CDR2 LQKENI. This CDR3 comprises 17 residues. V lost 2 bases, J lost 0 bases, and 16 bases lay in between. Here the CDR3 reads CASSPENPFSMNTEAFF. CDR3 DNA: TGTGCCAGCTCACCAGAGAATCCTTTCAGCATGAACACTGAAGCTTTCTTT.

On this clone itself: The identical CDR3 is also encoded by other nucleotide sequences in the sample. The V call is TRBV5-1, the J call TRBJ2-7, with D perhaps matching TRBD1 (5 bases). Per the germline V gene, CDR1 is SGHRS and CDR2 is YFSETQ. Trimming cost V 5 bases and J 2 bases, with 11 bases left between them. This CDR3 is built from 13 residues. The CDR3 protein is CASSRGQTYEQYF. As DNA, the CDR3 is TGCGCCAGCAGTAGGGGTCAGACCTACGAGCAGTACTTC.

The chain recombines TRBV10-3 with TRBJ2-1, with D perhaps matching TRBD2 (5 bases). CDR3 length: 13 residues. CDR1 is ENHRY and CDR2 is SYGVKD in the germline V gene. V was clipped by 10 bases and J by 2 bases, with 12 bases between them. CDR3 sequence reads: CATGRVTYNEQFF. The CDR3 DNA sequence: TGTGCCACCGGGCGGGTTACCTACAATGAGCAGTTCTTC.

J is TRBJ1-5 and V is TRBV7-2, with D unresolved. Germline CDR1 reads SGHTA; CDR2 reads FQGNSA. V shed 5 bases and J shed 0 bases, with 8 bases lying between them. This CDR3 region has 14 residues. The DNA of the CDR3 is TGTGCCAGCAGCCGCATTCATAGCAATCAGCCCCAGCATTTT. Translation gives CASSRIHSNQPQHF.

This rearrangement joins TRBV19 to TRBJ2-7; 13 bases are shared with TRBD2. The CDR3 is 16 amino acids. With 5 bases clipped from V and 3 bases from J, the junction kept 7 bases outside the gene matches. In germline, CDR1 is LNHDA, CDR2 SQIVND (reference sequence). Here the CDR3 reads CASSATSGRAHYEQYF. DNA for the CDR3: TGTGCCAGTAGTGCAACTAGCGGGAGGGCCCACTACGAGCAGTACTTC. Looking up the rest from reference TRBV19 and TRBJ2-7 gives the full variable domain: DGGITQSPKYLFRKEGQNVTLSCEQNLNHDAMYWYRQDPGQGLRLIYYSQIVNDFQKGDIAEGYSVSREKKESFPLTVTSAQKNPTAFYLCASSATSGRAHYEQYFGPGTRLTVT.

The V call is TRBV5-1, the J call TRBJ1-1, with a possible D match to TRBD1 (5 bases). V lost 1 base to trimming and J lost 3 bases, with 13 bases between them. The germline V gene has CDR1 SGHRS and CDR2 YFSETQ. The CDR3 length is 15 residues. CDR3 loop: CASSLSEGYYTEAFF. The DNA for the CDR3 is TGCGCCAGCAGCTTGTCGGAGGGGTATTACACTGAAGCTTTCTTT.

The chain joins TRBV30 to TRBJ2-7; D is tentatively TRBD1 or TRBD2 (5 bases each). The V end lost 2 bases, the J end lost 5 bases, and 16 bases lay between the germline ends. The CDR3 spans 14 residues. CDR1 GTSNPN and CDR2 SVGIG come from the germline V gene (reference sequence). The CDR3 DNA follows: TGTGCCTGGAGTCGGGGCTTTGGGGGTGACGAGCAGTACTTC. This gives the protein CAWSRGFGGDEQYF.

This clone showed up just once. V usage is TRBV6-1 and J usage is TRBJ2-5, with a weak D call TRBD2 (5 bases). The V end lost 4 bases, the J end lost 4 bases, and 10 bases lay between the germline ends. CDR1 MNHNS and CDR2 SASEGT come from the germline V gene. The CDR3 is 13 residues long. The CDR3 DNA reads TGTGCCAGCAGTGCCGTCCGGGGAGAGACCCAGTACTTC. It specifies CASSAVRGETQYF.

This clone was observed once. The chain has TRBV7-9 and TRBJ1-1; 7 positions match TRBD1. The CDR3 length is 14 residues. The junction had 5 bases not matched to a gene; V was cut back by 5 bases and J by 2 bases. CDR1 is SEHNR, CDR2 FQNEAQ, per germline (reference sequence). CDR3 amino acids: CASSTRGVNTEAFF. CDR3 coding DNA: TGTGCCAGCAGCACCAGGGGGGTAAACACTGAAGCTTTCTTT. Filled out from reference TRBV7-9 and TRBJ1-1, the complete variable domain reads DTGVSQNPRHKITKRGQNVTFRCDPISEHNRLYWYRQTLGQGPEFLTYFQNEAQLEKSRLLSDRFSAERPKGSFSTLEIQRTEQGDSAMYLCASSTRGVNTEAFFGQGTRLTVV.

The rearrangement joins TRBV25-1 to TRBJ1-2; a weak D match, TRBD1 (5 bases). Per germline, CDR1 MGHDK and CDR2 SYGVNS. Trimming removed 5 bases from V and 2 bases from J, with 12 bases in between. The CDR3 runs to 14 residues. The CDR3 reads CASSPSGPNYGYTF. For the CDR3, the DNA is TGTGCCAGCAGTCCGTCGGGACCCAACTATGGCTACACCTTC.

This clone was recorded a few times. The chain carries TRBV28 and TRBJ1-2; 8 positions match TRBD1. V trimming: 7 bases; J trimming: 4 bases; junction bases outside the gene matches: 8. The CDR3 is 14 amino acids. The germline gives CDR1 MDHEN, CDR2 SYDVKM. CDR3 in DNA: TGTGCCAGCACGCCGACAGGGGTTTCCTATGGCTACACCTTC. Amino acids: CASTPTGVSYGYTF.

The rearrangement links TRBV30 to TRBJ2-5; D might be TRBD1 or TRBD2, each matching 5 bases. The CDR3 extends over 13 amino acids. Germline CDR1 GTSNPN, CDR2 SVGIG (reference sequence). V was clipped by 2 bases and J by 6 bases, with 13 bases between them. CDR3 sequence reads: CAWSTSGTQTQYF. The CDR3 DNA sequence: TGTGCCTGGAGTACATCAGGGACCCAGACCCAGTACTTC.

The V gene is TRBV7-2, the J gene TRBJ2-2; D is unresolved. Germline lookup yields CDR1 SGHTA and CDR2 FQGNSA. The CDR3 extends over 13 amino acids. V gave up 4 bases and J gave up 6 bases, with 9 bases separating them. CDR3 sequence (DNA): TGTGCCAGCAGCTCACCTAACGCCGGGGAGCTGTTTTTT. Its translation: CASSSPNAGELFF.

J is TRBJ2-5 and V is TRBV4-1; D gene unclear. The ends were cut back, 5 bases at V and 5 bases at J, with 6 bases in the middle. The CDR3 sequence is 11 residues long. Per the germline V gene, CDR1 is MGHRA and CDR2 is YSYEKL. The CDR3 loop reads CASSSAETQYF. CDR3 in DNA: TGCGCCAGCAGCTCTGCGGAGACCCAGTACTTC.

The J gene is TRBJ1-2, the V gene TRBV7-9; possible D gene TRBD1, 5 bases. CDR1 and CDR2 (germline): SEHNR, FQNEAQ (reference sequence). The CDR3 spans 12 residues. V shed 7 bases and J shed 6 bases, with 12 bases lying between them. The CDR3 reads CASTGVGDGYTF. In nucleotides, the CDR3 is TGTGCCAGCACGGGGGTCGGAGATGGCTACACCTTC.

The chain combines TRBV7-9 with TRBJ1-1; weak D call: TRBD1 (5 bases). From germline, CDR1 is SEHNR and CDR2 FQNEAQ (reference sequence). Trimming left V 5 bases short and J 6 bases short, with 16 bases between. CDR3 size: 14 residues. CDR3 nucleotide sequence: TGTGCCAGCAGCACAGCCAGGGAGAGTGCTGAAGCTTTCTTT. Translating it yields CASSTARESAEAFF.

This chain links TRBV7-2 with TRBJ1-1; no clear D gene. Germline assignment: CDR1 SGHTA and CDR2 FQGNSA. This CDR3 is built from 14 residues. V shed 2 bases and J shed 0 bases, with 7 bases lying between them. The CDR3 reads CASSLPPVNTEAFF. CDR3 in DNA: TGTGCCAGCAGCTTACCCCCAGTGAACACTGAAGCTTTCTTT.